This TCR beta chain was recorded in a study of a mutant IDH1 vaccine in newly diagnosed glioma. Study information: Visit V13 took place at week 47, and visit V12 happened at week 35. Whole-study results and caveats: Vaccine-induced immune responses were detected in roughly 93% of patients. Any relationship between pseudoprogression and changes in top peripheral T cell clonotypes seemed absent.

Time point: week 35, safety follow-up. Topical imiquimod accompanied each vaccine dose, which consisted of 300 ug of mutant IDH1 20-mer peptide. Data came from immunoSEQ multiplex PCR; TCRdb stores just in-frame clones and leaves some out. Altogether tens of thousands of clones are present, about four fifths being singletons, with the ten largest covering roughly 5.7%. The junction had 6 bases not matched to a gene; V was cut back by 5 bases and J by 2 bases. The CDR3 covers 16 residues. Germline V gives CDR1 SGHAT, CDR2 FQNNGV. Points on this clone: Its antigen is unidentified.

The material was PBMCs, obtained from a glioma patient whose treatment included an IDH1 peptide vaccine. The rearrangement joins TRBV11-2 to TRBJ2-6; 7 nucleotides agree with TRBD1. The source of this sequence is a man aged 35-49 years with glioma. CDR3 nucleotide sequence: TGTGCCAGCAGCATGTCAGGGGGAACTGGGGCCAACGTCCTGACTTTC. It specifies CASSMSGGTGANVLTF.